Presented here are 21 T cell receptor beta chains from one specimen sequenced in a study of CD8 T cells in ankylosing spondylitis. TCRdb redid the calling of the 5' RACE reads with MiXCR, one entry per CDR3 protein. This table has over 150,000 distinct CDR3 sequences, about 13% appearing once. The specimen was blood, either unsorted or a sorted T cell fraction (not recorded which). The receptors were sampled from a male donor with ankylosing spondylitis or in good health (not recorded which).

The sample holds a few counts of this clonotype. This sequence joins TRBV9 and TRBJ2-1; 7 bases fit TRBD2. CDR3 length: 15 residues. The ends lost 0 bases at V and 8 bases at J; junction bases unmatched: 8. The V gene's germline CDR1 is SGDLS and CDR2 YYNGEE. Here the CDR3 reads CASSVVQGGFDEQFF. The DNA for the CDR3 is TGTGCCAGCAGCGTAGTGCAGGGAGGGTTCGATGAGCAGTTCTTC. Combining the CDR3 with reference TRBV9 and TRBJ2-1 gives the whole variable domain DSGVTQTPKHLITATGQRVTLRCSPRSGDLSVYWYQQSLDQGLQFLIQYYNGEERAKGNILERFSAQQFPDLHSELNLSSLELGDSALYFCASSVVQGGFDEQFFGPGTRLTVL.

The rearrangement joins TRBV4-1 to TRBJ2-3, with D tentatively TRBD1 (6 bases). The CDR3 extends over 16 amino acids. V lost 1 base and J 1 base, leaving 12 bases between the germline ends. The germline gives CDR1 MGHRA, CDR2 YSYEKL. The CDR3 reads CASSQGTAARTDTQYF. Written as DNA, the CDR3 is TGCGCCAGCAGCCAAGGGACAGCCGCCCGCACAGATACGCAGTATTTT.

The chain couples TRBV29-1 to TRBJ1-1; D might be TRBD1 (6 bases). The germline V gene encodes CDR1 SQVTM and CDR2 ANQGSEA. This CDR3 is 13 amino acids long. V gave up 7 bases and J gave up 0 bases, with 12 bases separating them. The CDR3 coding sequence is TGCAGCGGTCACACAGGGCTGAACACTGAAGCTTTCTTT. It is translated as CSGHTGLNTEAFF.

This rearrangement joins TRBV7-9 to TRBJ2-2; D uncertain. V shed 3 bases and J shed 7 bases, with 12 bases lying between them. Germline values: CDR1 SEHNR, CDR2 FQNEAQ (reference sequence). CDR3 length equals 14 residues. CDR3 bases: TGTGCCAGCAGCTTTTCCGGGCCGGGCGGGGAGCTGTTTTTT. Amino acids: CASSFSGPGGELFF.

This clonotype came up a few times. This chain connects TRBV10-1 to TRBJ2-2, with D possibly matching TRBD1 (6 bases). Germline values: CDR1 WNHNN, CDR2 SYGVQD (reference sequence). Deletions cut 2 bases from V and 12 bases from J, with 10 bases between. This CDR3 contains 12 residues. In DNA, the CDR3 is TGCGCCAGCAGTGAGAGCAGGGGCCAGCTGTTTTTT. Amino acid sequence: CASSESRGQLFF.

This clonotype has only a few counts. V is TRBV4-1 and J is TRBJ2-7; TRBD2 matches 9 bases. CDR1 is MGHRA, CDR2 YSYEKL, per germline. V gave up 0 bases and J gave up 1 base; unmatched junction bases: 7. This CDR3 region has 17 residues. The CDR3, as DNA: TGCGCCAGCAGCCAAGATCAAAGCGGGAGGTTTTCCTACGAGCAGTACTTC. This sequence encodes CASSQDQSGRFSYEQYF.

V usage is TRBV24-1 and J usage is TRBJ1-1, with 8 positions matching TRBD1. V trimming: 8 bases; J trimming: 0 bases; junction bases outside the gene matches: 7. This CDR3 is 15 amino acids long. The germline V gene encodes CDR1 KGHDR and CDR2 SFDVKD. CDR3: CATNRTGPMNTEAFF. DNA of the CDR3: TGTGCCACCAACCGGACAGGGCCTATGAACACTGAAGCTTTCTTT.

This clonotype has more than one count but fewer than ten. V and J are TRBV20-1 and TRBJ2-7; 8 positions match TRBD1. Germline-derived CDR1 and CDR2 are DFQATT and SNEGSKA (reference sequence). Losses at the gene ends were 6 bases for V and 5 bases for J; bases not matched to a gene: 18. CDR3 size: 16 residues. The CDR3 protein is CSATVVSDRVENEQYF. The CDR3 DNA reads as TGCAGTGCCACCGTCGTGTCGGACAGGGTCGAAAACGAGCAGTACTTC.

This clonotype was observed a few times. The rearrangement uses TRBV10-2 and TRBJ2-1; no reliable D call. The CDR3 is 13 residues long. CDR1 and CDR2 from the germline V gene are WSHSY and SAAADI. Trimming cost V 0 bases and J 6 bases, with 6 bases left between them. CDR3 protein: CASSESSPNEQFF. Written as DNA, the CDR3 is TGCGCCAGCAGTGAGTCTAGCCCCAATGAGCAGTTCTTC.

This clonotype was counted between two and nine times. The gene calls are TRBV11-2 and TRBJ2-1; 9 bases match TRBD1. CDR3 length: 19 amino acids. Germline V lookup: CDR1 SGHAT, CDR2 FQNNGV. V lost 5 bases to trimming and J lost 0 bases; unmatched junction nucleotides: 14. This CDR3 reads CASSRRTGDFLFSYNEQFF. The DNA of the CDR3 is TGTGCCAGCAGCAGGAGGACAGGGGATTTCCTTTTCTCCTACAATGAGCAGTTCTTC.

This clonotype was observed many times. This chain links TRBV2 with TRBJ2-7; tentatively, D is TRBD1 (6 bases). This CDR3 is built from 11 residues. V lost 10 bases and J 2 bases, leaving 9 bases between the germline ends. In germline, CDR1 is SNHLY, CDR2 FYNNEI. In DNA form, the CDR3 reads TGTGCCACAGGACAGACCTACGAGCAGTACTTC. It is translated as CATGQTYEQYF. The full variable domain, with the rest looked up from reference TRBV2 and TRBJ2-7, is EPEVTQTPSHQVTQMGQEVILRCVPISNHLYFYWYRQILGQKVEFLVSFYNNEISEKSEIFDDQFSVERPDGSNFTLKIRSTKLEDSAMYFCATGQTYEQYFGPGTRLTVT.

The chain has TRBV19 and TRBJ1-5; D call uncertain. The V and J ends lost 3 bases and 3 bases respectively, with 9 bases between them. Germline lookup yields CDR1 LNHDA and CDR2 SQIVND (reference sequence). This CDR3 region has 14 residues. CDR3: CASSMSRSNQPQHF. DNA for the CDR3: TGTGCCAGTAGTATGAGCAGATCCAATCAGCCCCAGCATTTT.

The CDR3 loop is CASHRTGSSYNEQFF. The CDR3 region has the DNA TGTGCCAGCCACCGGACAGGTAGCTCCTACAATGAGCAGTTCTTC. The chain employs TRBV27 and TRBJ2-1; 7 bases align to TRBD1. V lost 8 bases, J lost 0 bases, and 7 bases stayed unmatched. CDR3 length: 15 residues. Germline-derived CDR1 and CDR2 are MNHEY and SMNVEV (reference sequence).

In this sample, this clonotype turned up a few times. V is TRBV27 and J is TRBJ1-1, with a tentative D call TRBD1 (5 bases). Trimming removed 1 base at V and 5 bases at J, with 8 bases between. Germline lookup yields CDR1 MNHEY and CDR2 SMNVEV (reference sequence). The CDR3 covers 13 residues. The CDR3 region is CASSLYQGTEAFF. The CDR3 DNA reads as TGTGCCAGCAGTTTATACCAGGGAACTGAAGCTTTCTTT.

V and J are TRBV7-2 and TRBJ2-7, with TRBD2 matching 12 bases. The junction had 2 bases not matched to a gene; V was cut back by 4 bases and J by 7 bases. Germline V gives CDR1 SGHTA, CDR2 FQGNSA. The CDR3 sequence is 13 residues long. Written as DNA, the CDR3 is TGTGCCAGCAGCTACGGACTAGCGGGGGAGCAGTACTTC. Translating gives CASSYGLAGEQYF.

This clonotype was recorded many times. The rearrangement links TRBV5-5 to TRBJ1-2; tentatively, D is TRBD1 (6 bases). The CDR3 has 14 amino acids. Germline CDR1 is SGHKS and CDR2 is YYEKEE (reference sequence). V shed 1 base and J shed 3 bases, with 10 bases lying between them. The CDR3 reads CASSLTGIDYGYTF. DNA of the CDR3: TGTGCCAGCAGCTTGACAGGGATTGACTATGGCTACACCTTC.

The chain recombines TRBV20-1 with TRBJ2-5, with 14 bases fitting TRBD2. V lost 5 bases, J lost 2 bases, and 7 bases stayed unmatched. Germline assignment: CDR1 DFQATT and CDR2 SNEGSKA (reference sequence). The CDR3 totals 16 residues. The CDR3 loop is CSAGGLAGVPQETQYF. In DNA form, the CDR3 reads TGCAGTGCTGGGGGACTAGCGGGAGTCCCTCAAGAGACCCAGTACTTC.

The chain uses TRBV27 and TRBJ1-5; 8 bases fit TRBD1. J lost 5 bases, V lost 4 bases, and 7 bases had no gene match. Germline CDR1 and CDR2: MNHEY and SMNVEV (reference sequence). The CDR3 consists of 15 residues. In nucleotides, the CDR3 is TGTGCCAGCAGTTCCTCGGACAGGGAGGATCAGCCCCAGCATTTT. It encodes CASSSSDREDQPQHF.

V gene TRBV12-3 or TRBV12-4 combines with J gene TRBJ2-2; D unresolved. This CDR3 has 14 residues. The V gene lost 8 bases and the J gene lost 0 bases, with 10 bases spanning the gap. CDR3 in amino acids: CASENNTNTGELFF. In DNA form, the CDR3 reads TGTGCCAGCGAAAATAACACGAACACCGGGGAGCTGTTTTTT.

The chain is built from TRBV18 and TRBJ1-2; 7 nucleotides match TRBD1. The V segment lost 6 bases and the J segment 7 bases; nucleotides outside the gene matches: 14. Germline lookup yields CDR1 KGHSH and CDR2 LQKENI. The CDR3 is 15 residues long. CDR3 in DNA: TGTGCCAGCTCCCTGGGACAGTACACCCTCTTTGGCTACACCTTC. This encodes CASSLGQYTLFGYTF. Filled out from reference TRBV18 and TRBJ1-2, the complete variable domain reads NAGVMQNPRHLVRRRGQEARLRCSPMKGHSHVYWYRQLPEEGLKFMVYLQKENIIDESGMPKERFSAEFPKEGPSILRIQQVVRGDSAAYFCASSLGQYTLFGYTFGSGTRLTVV.

This clonotype appeared many times. Here the CDR3 reads CASSSNVGEQFF. CDR3 nucleotides: TGTGCCAGCAGCTCAAACGTTGGTGAGCAGTTCTTC. The rearrangement joins TRBV11-3 to TRBJ2-1; D not certain. The CDR3 runs 12 residues. Trimming pared 4 bases from V and 9 bases from J, leaving 10 bases between. Germline V gives CDR1 SGHNT, CDR2 YENEEA.